A selection of T cell receptor beta chains follows, all from one sample in a study of blood T cell repertoires in COVID-19. Sequencing used immunoSEQ multiplex PCR; TCRdb keeps in-frame clones, though not all of them. The table lists roughly 200,000 clones, about 85% of them singletons. Sequencing input: peripheral blood. The source of these receptors is an elderly woman with COVID-19, enrolled during active disease. Each CDR3 is given with its conserved first and last residue. The order of the fields is D gene, J gene, V gene, clone size, CDR3 DNA, CDR3 protein. D genes are given only for firm matches. For some rows the clone size is stated as once, few or many, or as a class when expanded; others skip it.

d_call: TRBD2; j_call: TRBJ2-5; v_call: TRBV3-1/TRBV3-2; clone_size: -; cdr3_nt: TGTGCCAGCAGCTTCCGGACTAGCGGGAGCAGAGAGACCCAGTACTTC; cdr3_aa: CASSFRTSGSRETQYF
d_call: -; j_call: TRBJ1-1; v_call: TRBV9; clone_size: -; cdr3_nt: TGTGCCAGCAGCGTAACAGGGTTGGTTTTCACTGAAGCTTTCTTT; cdr3_aa: CASSVTGLVFTEAFF
d_call: -; j_call: TRBJ1-2; v_call: TRBV28; clone_size: -; cdr3_nt: TGTGCCAGCAGTCCGCGGGTCGACTATGGCTACACCTTC; cdr3_aa: CASSPRVDYGYTF
d_call: -; j_call: TRBJ2-3; v_call: TRBV13; clone_size: -; cdr3_nt: TGTGCCAGCAGCCACCAGTTGGATACGCAGTATTTT; cdr3_aa: CASSHQLDTQYF
d_call: -; j_call: TRBJ1-5; v_call: TRBV6-2/TRBV6-3; clone_size: -; cdr3_nt: TGTGCCAGCAGTTACGCCTGGACATATAGCAATCAGCCCCAGCATTTT; cdr3_aa: CASSYAWTYSNQPQHF
d_call: TRBD1; j_call: TRBJ1-6; v_call: TRBV4-1; clone_size: -; cdr3_nt: TGCGCCAGCAGCCGATCGGACAGGAGCTCCTATAATTCACCCCTCCACTTT; cdr3_aa: CASSRSDRSSYNSPLHF
d_call: -; j_call: TRBJ2-5; v_call: TRBV18; clone_size: -; cdr3_nt: TGTGCCAGCTCACCACCTGAGGCGGGAGAGACCCAGTACTTC; cdr3_aa: CASSPPEAGETQYF
d_call: -; j_call: TRBJ1-1; v_call: TRBV23-1; clone_size: -; cdr3_nt: TGCGCCAGCAGTCTTCTAAGTTTTCTCATGAACACTGAAGCTTTCTTT; cdr3_aa: CASSLLSFLMNTEAFF
d_call: -; j_call: TRBJ1-3; v_call: TRBV9; clone_size: -; cdr3_nt: TGTGCCAGCAGCGTAGGCGGGGGCAGGATAAACACCATATATTTT; cdr3_aa: CASSVGGGRINTIYF
d_call: -; j_call: TRBJ2-5; v_call: TRBV5-1; clone_size: -; cdr3_nt: TGCGCCAGCAGCCAATTCGGTTCAGGGGAGTACCAAGAGACCCAGTACTTC; cdr3_aa: CASSQFGSGEYQETQYF
d_call: -; j_call: TRBJ1-1; v_call: TRBV15; clone_size: -; cdr3_nt: TGTGCCACCAGCAGCTCAGGGCAGATGAACACTGAAGCTTTCTTT; cdr3_aa: CATSSSGQMNTEAFF
d_call: TRBD1; j_call: TRBJ1-2; v_call: TRBV25-1; clone_size: -; cdr3_nt: TGTGCCAGCAGTGGACAGGGGGCAGGTGGCTACACCTTC; cdr3_aa: CASSGQGAGGYTF
d_call: -; j_call: TRBJ2-2; v_call: TRBV7-2; clone_size: -; cdr3_nt: TGTGCCAGCAGCTTGCAGGGGACCGGGGAGCTGTTTTTT; cdr3_aa: CASSLQGTGELFF
d_call: TRBD1; j_call: TRBJ1-1; v_call: TRBV3-1/TRBV3-2; clone_size: -; cdr3_nt: TGTGCCAGCAGCCCGGCTAGGACAGGGGGGTACACTGAAGCTTTCTTT; cdr3_aa: CASSPARTGGYTEAFF
d_call: TRBD2; j_call: TRBJ2-1; v_call: TRBV6-6; clone_size: -; cdr3_nt: TGTGCCAGCAGTTCGGTCATGACTAGCGGTGAGGGAGGGCAGTTCTTC; cdr3_aa: CASSSVMTSGEGGQFF
d_call: -; j_call: TRBJ1-4; v_call: TRBV5-1; clone_size: -; cdr3_nt: TGCGCCAGCAGCTTAAGGGGAAGCAATGAAAAACTGTTTTTT; cdr3_aa: CASSLRGSNEKLFF
d_call: TRBD1; j_call: TRBJ1-1; v_call: TRBV6-5; clone_size: once; cdr3_nt: TGTGCCAGCAGTCGTGGACAGGGTGAAGCTTTCTTT; cdr3_aa: CASSRGQGEAFF
d_call: TRBD2; j_call: TRBJ2-5; v_call: TRBV7-2; clone_size: once; cdr3_nt: TGTGCCAGCAGTCGCGAAGCGGGGGGAGGGGAGACCCAGTACTTC; cdr3_aa: CASSREAGGGETQYF
d_call: TRBD1; j_call: TRBJ2-2; v_call: TRBV6-6; clone_size: -; cdr3_nt: TGTGCCAGCAGTCAGAGACAGGGCGAAGCCGGGGAGCTGTTTTTT; cdr3_aa: CASSQRQGEAGELFF
d_call: -; j_call: TRBJ2-2; v_call: TRBV28; clone_size: once; cdr3_nt: TGTGCCAGCAGTTTACGCGGGCTGAGGATGAACACCGGGGAGCTGTTTTTT; cdr3_aa: CASSLRGLRMNTGELFF
d_call: -; j_call: TRBJ2-3; v_call: TRBV10-3; clone_size: -; cdr3_nt: TGTGCCATCAGTGGGAGGGCTGAGACAGGGTCGGCAGATACGCAGTATTTT; cdr3_aa: CAISGRAETGSADTQYF
d_call: TRBD2; j_call: TRBJ2-3; v_call: TRBV5-4; clone_size: -; cdr3_nt: TGTGCCAGCAGCCCGGGGGGGGGACTTTCTAGCACAGATACGCAGTATTTT; cdr3_aa: CASSPGGGLSSTDTQYF
d_call: TRBD1; j_call: TRBJ2-1; v_call: TRBV19; clone_size: -; cdr3_nt: TGTGCCAGTAGTCAACAGGGGAGCGATGAGCAGTTCTTC; cdr3_aa: CASSQQGSDEQFF
d_call: -; j_call: TRBJ2-1; v_call: TRBV24-1; clone_size: -; cdr3_nt: TGTGCCACCAGTGATTTCACAGGGTCCAATGAGCAGTTCTTC; cdr3_aa: CATSDFTGSNEQFF
d_call: -; j_call: TRBJ2-2; v_call: TRBV19; clone_size: -; cdr3_nt: TGTGCCAGTAGTAGAACTAGTCTCGACACCGGGGAGCTGTTTTTT; cdr3_aa: CASSRTSLDTGELFF
d_call: TRBD2; j_call: TRBJ2-3; v_call: TRBV5-1; clone_size: -; cdr3_nt: TGCGCCAGCAACATTATGCCCGGGGGGAGCACAGATACGCAGTATTTT; cdr3_aa: CASNIMPGGSTDTQYF
d_call: -; j_call: TRBJ2-1; v_call: TRBV19; clone_size: -; cdr3_nt: TGTGCCAGTAGTATGCGCAGGGACAATGAGCAGTTCTTC; cdr3_aa: CASSMRRDNEQFF
d_call: TRBD1; j_call: TRBJ1-3; v_call: TRBV7-8; clone_size: -; cdr3_nt: TGTGCCAGCAGCACCGACAGGGGGCCTTACACCATATATTTT; cdr3_aa: CASSTDRGPYTIYF